The 5 T cell receptor beta chains given below trace back to one sample, sequenced in a study of T cells in Graves' hyperthyroidism and ophthalmopathy. Amplification of TCR beta CDR3 regions was performed using RNA transcripts as template. The TCR CDR3 was amplified in a first-round RT-PCR using the HTBI primer set. TCRdb re-called the multiplex PCR reads through MiXCR, storing one row per CDR3 protein. This sample has 92,000 or so distinct CDR3 sequences; approximately 56% occur once, and the top ten carry roughly 27%. Sequencing was carried out using blood. Receptors originate from a woman in her thirties or forties with Graves' hyperthyroidism.

Concerning this clonotype: A much larger clonotype is one base distant, so this may be a read error. The chain has TRBV30 and TRBJ1-6, with D hard to call. This CDR3 spans 12 amino acids. Germline CDR1 is GTSNPN and CDR2 is SVGIG (reference sequence). The V and J ends lost 1 base and 10 bases respectively, with 8 bases between them. CDR3 in amino acids: CAWSAAGSPLHF. The CDR3 DNA sequence: TGTGCCTGGAGTGCTGCTGGGTCACCCCTCCACTTT.

Remarks on this clonotype: The junction shows a germline mismatch at one end, possibly a read error. The chain recombines TRBV4-2 with TRBJ1-3, with a possible D match to TRBD1 (6 bases). The CDR3 has 13 amino acids. CDR1 is LGHNA and CDR2 is YNFKEQ in the germline V gene. The CDR3 coding sequence is TGTGCCAGCAGCTTAGGAGGGGGAAGCACCATATATTTT. Protein sequence: CASSLGGGSTIYF.

The chain combines TRBV2 with TRBJ2-5; TRBD2 might be the D (6 bases). Germline assignment: CDR1 SNHLY and CDR2 FYNNEI. Trimming took off 7 bases at V and 7 bases at J, with 16 bases between the two ends. This CDR3 contains 13 residues. CDR3 DNA sequence: TGTGCCAGCAAGGAAACGGAGGAGGGGACCCAGTACTTC. Translating gives CASKETEEGTQYF.

This chain links TRBV4-1 with TRBJ1-5; D not resolved. V shed 2 bases and J shed 5 bases, with 13 bases lying between them. Per the germline V gene, CDR1 is MGHRA and CDR2 is YSYEKL. This CDR3 has 15 residues. CDR3 loop: CASSQYGNPDQPQHF. As DNA, the CDR3 is TGCGCCAGCAGCCAATATGGGAACCCCGATCAGCCCCAGCATTTT.

This sequence joins TRBV7-2 and TRBJ2-1; D is uncertain. The CDR3 extends over 13 amino acids. Germline V gene lookup returns CDR1 SGHTA and CDR2 FQGNSA. Trimming took off 5 bases at V and 7 bases at J, with 12 bases between the two ends. CDR3 sequence reads: CASSPLSRNEQFF. The DNA for the CDR3 is TGTGCCAGCAGCCCCCTTTCAAGGAATGAGCAGTTCTTC.